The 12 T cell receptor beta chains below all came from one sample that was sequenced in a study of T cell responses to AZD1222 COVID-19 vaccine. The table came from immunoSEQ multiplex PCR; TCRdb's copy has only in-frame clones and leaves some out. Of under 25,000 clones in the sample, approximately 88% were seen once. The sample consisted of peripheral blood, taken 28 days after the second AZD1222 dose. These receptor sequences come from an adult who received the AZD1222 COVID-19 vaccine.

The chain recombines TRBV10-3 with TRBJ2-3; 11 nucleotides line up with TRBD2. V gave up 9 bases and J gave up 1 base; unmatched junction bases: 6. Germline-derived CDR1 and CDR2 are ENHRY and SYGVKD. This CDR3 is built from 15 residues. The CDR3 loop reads CAIATSGARTDTQYF. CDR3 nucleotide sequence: TGTGCCATTGCGACTAGCGGGGCCCGCACAGATACGCAGTATTTT.

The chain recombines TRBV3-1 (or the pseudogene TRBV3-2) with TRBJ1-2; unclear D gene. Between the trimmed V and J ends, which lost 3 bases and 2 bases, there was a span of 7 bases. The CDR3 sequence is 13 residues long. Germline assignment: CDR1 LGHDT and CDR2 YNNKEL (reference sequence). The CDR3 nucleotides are TGTGCCAGCAGCCAGGGTCAGAACTATGGCTACACCTTC. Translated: CASSQGQNYGYTF.

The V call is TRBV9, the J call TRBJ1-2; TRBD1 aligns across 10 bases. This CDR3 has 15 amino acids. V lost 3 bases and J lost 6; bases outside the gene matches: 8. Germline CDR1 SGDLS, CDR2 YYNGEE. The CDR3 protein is CASSGSTGGIHGYTF. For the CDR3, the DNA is TGTGCCAGCAGCGGTTCGACAGGGGGCATTCATGGCTACACCTTC.

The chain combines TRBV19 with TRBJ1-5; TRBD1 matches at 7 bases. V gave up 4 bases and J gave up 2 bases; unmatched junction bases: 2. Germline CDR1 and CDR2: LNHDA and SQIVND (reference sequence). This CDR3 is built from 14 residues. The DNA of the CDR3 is TGTGCCAGTAGTAGAGACAGGGGCAATCAGCCCCAGCATTTT. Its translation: CASSRDRGNQPQHF.

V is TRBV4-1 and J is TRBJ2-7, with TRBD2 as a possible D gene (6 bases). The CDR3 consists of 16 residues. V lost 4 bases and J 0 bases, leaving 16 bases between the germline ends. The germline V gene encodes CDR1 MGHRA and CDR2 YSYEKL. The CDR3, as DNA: TGCGCCAGCAGCCTTGAGCTAGCGCCTAGCTCCTACGAGCAGTACTTC. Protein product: CASSLELAPSSYEQYF.

CDR3 DNA: TGCGCCAGCAGCCAAGAGGCGATTGTATACTTC. Translated: CASSQEAIVYF. The chain joins TRBV4-1 to TRBJ2-5; D is unclear. V shed 0 bases and J shed 14 bases, with 10 bases lying between them. The CDR3 runs to 11 residues. From germline, CDR1 is MGHRA and CDR2 YSYEKL.

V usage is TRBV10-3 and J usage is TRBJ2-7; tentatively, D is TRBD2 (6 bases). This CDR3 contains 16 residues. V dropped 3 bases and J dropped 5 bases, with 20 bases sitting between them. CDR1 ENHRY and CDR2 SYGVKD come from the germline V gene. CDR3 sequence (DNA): TGTGCCATCAGTGACGGGAGCGGAGGGGCTATTAACGAGCAGTACTTC. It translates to CAISDGSGGAINEQYF.

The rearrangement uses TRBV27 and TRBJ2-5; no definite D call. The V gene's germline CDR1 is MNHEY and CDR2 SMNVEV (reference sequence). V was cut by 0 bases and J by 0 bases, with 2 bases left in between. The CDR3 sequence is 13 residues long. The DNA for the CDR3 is TGTGCCAGCAGTTTATCGTACCAAGAGACCCAGTACTTC. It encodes CASSLSYQETQYF.

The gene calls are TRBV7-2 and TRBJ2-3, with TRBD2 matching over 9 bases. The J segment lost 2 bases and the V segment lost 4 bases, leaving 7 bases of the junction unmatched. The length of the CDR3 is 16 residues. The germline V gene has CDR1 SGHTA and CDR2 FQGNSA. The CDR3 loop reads CASSSLSGGSTDTQYF. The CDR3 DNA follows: TGTGCCAGCAGCTCCCTTAGCGGGGGTTCCACAGATACGCAGTATTTT.

The CDR3 DNA reads as TGTGCCAGCAGCCACCGCGCAGGGATGAACACTGAAGCTTTCTTT. Translating gives CASSHRAGMNTEAFF. The rearrangement joins TRBV9 to TRBJ1-1; D may be TRBD1 (5 bases). Germline loops: CDR1 SGDLS, CDR2 YYNGEE. The length of the CDR3 is 15 residues. V gave up 4 bases and J gave up 0 bases, with 13 bases separating them.

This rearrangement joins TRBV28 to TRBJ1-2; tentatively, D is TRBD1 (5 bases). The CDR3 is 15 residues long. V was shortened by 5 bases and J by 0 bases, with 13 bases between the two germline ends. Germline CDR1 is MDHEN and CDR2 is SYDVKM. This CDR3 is CASSLQGLANYGYTF. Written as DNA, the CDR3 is TGTGCCAGCAGTCTCCAGGGACTAGCTAACTATGGCTACACCTTC.

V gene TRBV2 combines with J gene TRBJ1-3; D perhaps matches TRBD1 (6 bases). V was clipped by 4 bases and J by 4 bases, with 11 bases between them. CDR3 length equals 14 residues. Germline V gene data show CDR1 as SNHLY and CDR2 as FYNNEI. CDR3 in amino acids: CASSVRDRGNTIYF. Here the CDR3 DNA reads TGTGCCAGCAGTGTCCGCGACAGGGGAAACACCATATATTTT.